Each of the 8 T cell receptor beta chains below was sequenced from the same sample in a study of blood T cells in healthy people across ages. The authors ran a second PCR of roughly 7 to 11 cycles using a sample-barcoded 5' primer and a J-beta primer mix. TCRdb independently ran MiXCR on the 5' RACE reads; one entry per CDR3 protein. The sample consists of around 1,500,000 distinct CDR3 sequences, under 30% of them appearing once. The sequenced material came from blood. These TCRs come from a woman in her 30s in good health.

This sequence joins TRBV15 and TRBJ1-4, with D hard to call. Germline assignment: CDR1 LNHNV and CDR2 YYDKDF (reference sequence). V was cut by 3 bases and J by 6 bases, with 8 bases left in between. This CDR3 region has 13 residues. The CDR3 DNA sequence: TGTGCCACCAGCAGGCAGGCGGATGAAAAACTGTTTTTT. Encoded protein: CATSRQADEKLFF.

V is TRBV9 and J is TRBJ2-1, with 13 nucleotides matching TRBD2. Trimming cost V 3 bases and J 8 bases; bases outside gene matches: 14. The CDR3 totals 18 residues. Per the germline V gene, CDR1 is SGDLS and CDR2 is YYNGEE. The CDR3 spells CASSESLWTSGSRYEQFF. In DNA form, the CDR3 reads TGTGCCAGCAGCGAGAGTCTCTGGACTAGCGGGAGTCGTTATGAGCAGTTCTTC.

The rearrangement links TRBV5-1 to TRBJ2-5, with 11 bases identical to TRBD2. The length of the CDR3 is 15 residues. The germline CDR1 and CDR2 sequences are SGHRS and YFSETQ. With 2 bases clipped from V and 11 bases from J, the junction kept 11 bases outside the gene matches. The DNA of the CDR3 is TGCGCCAGCAGCTTAAAACTAGCGGGAGCTCATGAGCAGTACTTC. It encodes CASSLKLAGAHEQYF.

The rearrangement joins TRBV10-3 to TRBJ1-4; D remains ambiguous. The CDR3 has 16 residues. Deletions cut 2 bases from V and 6 bases from J, with 16 bases between. Germline V gene data show CDR1 as ENHRY and CDR2 as SYGVKD. Here the CDR3 DNA reads TGTGCCATCAGTGAGGTTCGCGCTCAATCGCATGAAAAACTGTTTTTT. It translates to CAISEVRAQSHEKLFF.

This clonotype was picked up many times. The J gene is TRBJ2-7, the V gene TRBV6-5; weak D call: TRBD1 (6 bases). The CDR3 totals 16 residues. Deletions cut 4 bases from V and 3 bases from J, with 19 bases between. Per the germline V gene, CDR1 is MNHEY and CDR2 is SVGAGI. CDR3 sequence (DNA): TGTGCCAGCAGTTCCGCTACGGGACAAGGTTTCTACGAGCAGTACTTC. It translates to CASSSATGQGFYEQYF.

This clonotype was detected a few times. This sequence joins TRBV7-3 and TRBJ1-6, with D unclear. V lost 5 bases and J lost 8, with 10 bases in between. The V gene's germline CDR1 is SGHTA and CDR2 FQGTGA. There are 13 residues in the CDR3. The CDR3 bases are TGTGCCAGCAGCCTCCACGAGGATTCACCCCTCCACTTT. This translates into CASSLHEDSPLHF.

This clonotype has more than one count but fewer than ten. The genes are TRBV5-1 and TRBJ1-6; perhaps TRBD1 as D (5 bases). Germline V gene lookup returns CDR1 SGHRS and CDR2 YFSETQ. Trimming shortened V by 4 bases and J by 5 bases, and 10 bases separated the two germline ends. The CDR3 runs to 14 residues. CDR3 coding DNA: TGCGCCAGCAGCGTCAGGGTGGATAATTCACCCCTCCACTTT. It yields the protein CASSVRVDNSPLHF.

This chain connects TRBV28 to TRBJ1-2; D unclear. Germline loops: CDR1 MDHEN, CDR2 SYDVKM. The V and J ends lost 2 bases and 3 bases respectively, with 7 bases between them. The CDR3 has 13 residues. The CDR3 DNA sequence: TGTGCCAGCAGTTTAAAGGTCTACTATGGCTACACCTTC. It specifies CASSLKVYYGYTF.